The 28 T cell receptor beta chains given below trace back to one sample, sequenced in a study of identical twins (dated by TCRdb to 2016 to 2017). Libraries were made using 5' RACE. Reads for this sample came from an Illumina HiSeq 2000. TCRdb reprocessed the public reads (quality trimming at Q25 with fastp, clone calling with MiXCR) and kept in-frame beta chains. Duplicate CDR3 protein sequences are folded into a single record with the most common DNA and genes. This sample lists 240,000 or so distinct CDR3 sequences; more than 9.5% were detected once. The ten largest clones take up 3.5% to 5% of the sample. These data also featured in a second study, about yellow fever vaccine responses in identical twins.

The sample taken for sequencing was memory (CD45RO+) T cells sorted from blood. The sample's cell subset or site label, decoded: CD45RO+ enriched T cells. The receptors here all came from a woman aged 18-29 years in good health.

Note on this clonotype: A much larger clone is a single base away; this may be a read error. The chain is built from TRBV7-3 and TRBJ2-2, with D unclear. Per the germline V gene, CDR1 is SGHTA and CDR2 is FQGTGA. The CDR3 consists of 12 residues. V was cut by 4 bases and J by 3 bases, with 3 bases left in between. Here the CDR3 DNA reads TGTGCCAGCAGCTACTACACCGGGGAGCTGTTTTTT. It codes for CASSYYTGELFF.

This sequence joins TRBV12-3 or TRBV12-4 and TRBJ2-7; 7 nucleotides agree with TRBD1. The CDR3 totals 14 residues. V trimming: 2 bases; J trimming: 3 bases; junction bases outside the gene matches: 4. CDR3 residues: CASSLMGTDYEQYF. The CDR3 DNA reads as TGTGCCAGCAGTTTAATGGGGACAGACTACGAGCAGTACTTC.

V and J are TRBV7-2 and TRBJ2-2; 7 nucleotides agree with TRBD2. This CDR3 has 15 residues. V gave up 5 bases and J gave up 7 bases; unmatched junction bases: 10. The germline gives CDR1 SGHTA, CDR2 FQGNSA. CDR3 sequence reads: CASSPRTRSGGELFF. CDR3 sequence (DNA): TGTGCCAGCAGCCCGCGGACTAGGTCCGGCGGGGAGCTGTTTTTT.

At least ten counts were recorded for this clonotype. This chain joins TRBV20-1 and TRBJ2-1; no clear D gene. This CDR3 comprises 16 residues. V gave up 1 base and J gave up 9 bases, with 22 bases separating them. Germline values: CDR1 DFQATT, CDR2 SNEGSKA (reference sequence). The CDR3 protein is CSARVVSSPSPSEQFF. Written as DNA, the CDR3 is TGCAGTGCTAGAGTCGTTTCCAGCCCTTCCCCGTCTGAGCAGTTCTTC.

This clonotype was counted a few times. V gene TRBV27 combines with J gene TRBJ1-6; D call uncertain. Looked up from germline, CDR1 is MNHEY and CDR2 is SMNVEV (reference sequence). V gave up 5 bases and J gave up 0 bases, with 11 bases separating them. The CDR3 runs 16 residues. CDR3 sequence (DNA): TGTGCCAGCAGTCCGCGAGGTCTCTCCTATAATTCACCCCTCCACTTT. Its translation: CASSPRGLSYNSPLHF.

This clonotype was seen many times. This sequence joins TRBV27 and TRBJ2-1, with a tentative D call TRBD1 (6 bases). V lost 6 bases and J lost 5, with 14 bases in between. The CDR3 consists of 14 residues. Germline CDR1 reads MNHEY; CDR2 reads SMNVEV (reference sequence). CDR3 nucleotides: TGTGCCAGCAGCCCTGTTCGGACAGACAATGAGCAGTTCTTC. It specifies CASSPVRTDNEQFF.

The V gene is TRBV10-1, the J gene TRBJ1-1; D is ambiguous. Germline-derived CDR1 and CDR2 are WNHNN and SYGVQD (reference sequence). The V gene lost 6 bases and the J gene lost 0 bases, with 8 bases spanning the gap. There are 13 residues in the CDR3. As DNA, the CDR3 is TGCGCCAGCAGGGTCAAGATGAACACTGAAGCTTTCTTT. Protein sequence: CASRVKMNTEAFF.

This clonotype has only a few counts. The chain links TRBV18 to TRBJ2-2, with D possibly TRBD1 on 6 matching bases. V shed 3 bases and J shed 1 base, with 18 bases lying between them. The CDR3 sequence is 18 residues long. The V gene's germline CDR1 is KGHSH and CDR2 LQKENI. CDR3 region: CASSPSVSGVRNTGELFF. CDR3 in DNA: TGTGCCAGCTCACCCTCCGTATCAGGGGTCAGGAACACCGGGGAGCTGTTTTTT. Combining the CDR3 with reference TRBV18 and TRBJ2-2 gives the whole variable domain NAGVMQNPRHLVRRRGQEARLRCSPMKGHSHVYWYRQLPEEGLKFMVYLQKENIIDESGMPKERFSAEFPKEGPSILRIQQVVRGDSAAYFCASSPSVSGVRNTGELFFGEGSRLTVL.

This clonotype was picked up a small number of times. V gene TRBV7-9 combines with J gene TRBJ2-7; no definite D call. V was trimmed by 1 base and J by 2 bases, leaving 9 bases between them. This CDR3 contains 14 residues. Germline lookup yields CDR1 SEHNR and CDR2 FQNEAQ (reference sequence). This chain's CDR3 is CASSLESIPYEQYF. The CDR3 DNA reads TGTGCCAGCAGCTTAGAGTCTATCCCCTACGAGCAGTACTTC.

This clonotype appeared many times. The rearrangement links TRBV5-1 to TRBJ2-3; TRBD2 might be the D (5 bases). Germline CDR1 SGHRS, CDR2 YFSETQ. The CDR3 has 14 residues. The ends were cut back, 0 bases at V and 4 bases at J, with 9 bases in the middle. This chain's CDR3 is CASSLGGSSDTQYF. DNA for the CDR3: TGCGCCAGCAGCTTGGGTGGGAGCTCAGATACGCAGTATTTT.

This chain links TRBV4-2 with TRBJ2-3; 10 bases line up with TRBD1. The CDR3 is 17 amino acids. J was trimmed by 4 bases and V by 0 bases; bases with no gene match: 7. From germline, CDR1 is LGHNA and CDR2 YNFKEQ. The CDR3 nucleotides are TGTGCCAGCAGCCAAGAGAAAGGACAGGGGGTCGCAGATACGCAGTATTTT. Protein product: CASSQEKGQGVADTQYF.

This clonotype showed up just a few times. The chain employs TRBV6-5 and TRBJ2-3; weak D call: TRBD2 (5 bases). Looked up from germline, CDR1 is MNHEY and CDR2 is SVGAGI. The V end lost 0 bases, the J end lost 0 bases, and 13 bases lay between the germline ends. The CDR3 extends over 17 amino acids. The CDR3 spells CASSYSRVGVSTDTQYF. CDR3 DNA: TGTGCCAGCAGTTACTCGAGGGTCGGGGTGAGCACAGATACGCAGTATTTT.

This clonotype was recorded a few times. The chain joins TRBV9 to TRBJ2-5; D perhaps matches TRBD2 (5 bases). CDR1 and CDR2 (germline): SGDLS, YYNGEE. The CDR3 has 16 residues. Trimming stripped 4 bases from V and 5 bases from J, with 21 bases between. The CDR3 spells CASSSRPLREGETQYF. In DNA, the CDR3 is TGTGCCAGCAGCTCCCGACCCTTGAGGGAAGGTGAGACCCAGTACTTC.

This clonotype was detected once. The DNA of the CDR3 is TGTGCCAGCAGTTACGATCCAGGACTCTACAATGAGCAGTTCTTC. This translates into CASSYDPGLYNEQFF. This chain connects TRBV6-2 or TRBV6-3 to TRBJ2-1; weak D call: TRBD2 (5 bases). The germline CDR1 and CDR2 sequences are MNHEY and SVGEGT. The CDR3 covers 15 residues. Between the trimmed V and J ends, which lost 2 bases and 3 bases, there was a span of 11 bases.

CDR3 sequence (DNA): TGTGCCAGCAGCCAACGGAGGGGAATCACTGAAGCTTTCTTT. Its translation is CASSQRRGITEAFF. This chain joins TRBV3-1 and TRBJ1-1, with D possibly TRBD1 on 5 matching bases. The CDR3 is made up of 14 amino acids. The V gene lost 2 bases and the J gene lost 4 bases, with 11 bases spanning the gap. Germline loops: CDR1 LGHDT, CDR2 YNNKEL (reference sequence).

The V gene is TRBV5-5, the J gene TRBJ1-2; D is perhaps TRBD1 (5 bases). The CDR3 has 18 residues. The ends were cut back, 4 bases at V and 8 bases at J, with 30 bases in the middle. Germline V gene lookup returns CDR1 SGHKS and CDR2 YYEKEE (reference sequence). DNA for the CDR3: TGTGCCAGCAGCCCCGGGGGAGGACATTTGAGGACAAACGGAGGCTACACCTTC. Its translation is CASSPGGGHLRTNGGYTF.

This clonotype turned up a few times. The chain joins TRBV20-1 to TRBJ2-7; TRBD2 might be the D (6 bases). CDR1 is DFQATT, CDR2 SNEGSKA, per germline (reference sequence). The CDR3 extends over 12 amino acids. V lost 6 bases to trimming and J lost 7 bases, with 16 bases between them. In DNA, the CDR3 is TGCAGTGCACCTAAGAGGGACTGGGAGCAGTACTTC. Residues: CSAPKRDWEQYF.

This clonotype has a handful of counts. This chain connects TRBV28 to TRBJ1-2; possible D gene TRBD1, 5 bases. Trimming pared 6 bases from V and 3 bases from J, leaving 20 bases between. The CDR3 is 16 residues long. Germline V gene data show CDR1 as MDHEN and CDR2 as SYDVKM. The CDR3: CASRLPGPTGHYGYTF. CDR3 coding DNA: TGTGCCAGCAGGTTGCCGGGACCCACAGGTCACTATGGCTACACCTTC.

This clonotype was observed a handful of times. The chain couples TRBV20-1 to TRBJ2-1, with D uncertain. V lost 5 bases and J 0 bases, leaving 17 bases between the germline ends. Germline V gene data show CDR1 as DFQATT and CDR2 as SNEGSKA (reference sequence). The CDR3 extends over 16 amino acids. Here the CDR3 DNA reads TGCAGTGCTCCCATGAGTGAAGCGAGCTCCTACAATGAGCAGTTCTTC. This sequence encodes CSAPMSEASSYNEQFF.

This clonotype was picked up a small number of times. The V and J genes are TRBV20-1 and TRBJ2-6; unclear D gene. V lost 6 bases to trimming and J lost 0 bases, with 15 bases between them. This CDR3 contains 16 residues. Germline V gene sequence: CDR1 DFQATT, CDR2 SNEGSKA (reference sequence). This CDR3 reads CSAPVSKNSGANVLTF. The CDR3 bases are TGCAGTGCCCCAGTCAGTAAAAACTCTGGGGCCAACGTCCTGACTTTC.

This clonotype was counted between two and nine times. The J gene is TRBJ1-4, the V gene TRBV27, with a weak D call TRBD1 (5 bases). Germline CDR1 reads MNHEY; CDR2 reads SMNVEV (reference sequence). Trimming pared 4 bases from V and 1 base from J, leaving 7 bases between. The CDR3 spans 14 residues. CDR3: CASSSDKTNEKLFF. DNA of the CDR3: TGTGCCAGCAGTTCGGACAAAACTAATGAAAAACTGTTTTTT.

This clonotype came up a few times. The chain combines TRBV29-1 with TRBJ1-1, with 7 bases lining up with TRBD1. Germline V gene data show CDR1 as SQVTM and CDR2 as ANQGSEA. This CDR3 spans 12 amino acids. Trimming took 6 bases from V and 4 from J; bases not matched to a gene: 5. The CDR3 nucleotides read TGCAGCGTGACAGGGTTGGGCACTGAAGCTTTCTTT. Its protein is CSVTGLGTEAFF. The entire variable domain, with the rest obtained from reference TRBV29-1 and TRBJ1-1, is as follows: SAVISQKPSRDICQRGTSLTIQCQVDSQVTMMFWYRQQPGQSLTLIATANQGSEATYESGFVIDKFPISRPNLTFSTLTVSNMSPEDSSIYLCSVTGLGTEAFFGQGTRLTVV.

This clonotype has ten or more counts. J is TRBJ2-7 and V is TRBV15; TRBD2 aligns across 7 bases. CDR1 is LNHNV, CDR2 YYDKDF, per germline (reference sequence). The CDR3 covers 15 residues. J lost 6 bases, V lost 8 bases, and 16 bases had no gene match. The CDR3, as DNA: TGTGCCACCTCCAGGGAGGGGTTAGGGGTTAGCGAGCAGTACTTC. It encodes CATSREGLGVSEQYF.

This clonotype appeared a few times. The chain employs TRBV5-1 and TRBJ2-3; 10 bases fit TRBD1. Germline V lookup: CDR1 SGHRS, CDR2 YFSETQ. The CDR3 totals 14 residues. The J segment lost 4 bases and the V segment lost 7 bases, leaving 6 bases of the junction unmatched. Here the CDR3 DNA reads TGCGCCAGCGTGACAGGGGGCGGCTCAGATACGCAGTATTTT. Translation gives CASVTGGGSDTQYF.

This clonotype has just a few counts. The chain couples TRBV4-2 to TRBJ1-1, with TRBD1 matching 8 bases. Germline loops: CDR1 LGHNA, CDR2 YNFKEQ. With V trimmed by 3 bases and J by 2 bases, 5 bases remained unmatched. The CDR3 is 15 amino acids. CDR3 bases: TGTGCCAGCAGCCAGTCCGGACAGGGAAACACTGAAGCTTTCTTT. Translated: CASSQSGQGNTEAFF.

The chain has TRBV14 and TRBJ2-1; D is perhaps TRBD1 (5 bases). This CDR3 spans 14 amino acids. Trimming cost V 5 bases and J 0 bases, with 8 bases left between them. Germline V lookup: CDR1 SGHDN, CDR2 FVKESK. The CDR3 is CASSRQSSYNEQFF. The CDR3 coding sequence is TGTGCCAGCAGCAGACAGAGCTCCTACAATGAGCAGTTCTTC.

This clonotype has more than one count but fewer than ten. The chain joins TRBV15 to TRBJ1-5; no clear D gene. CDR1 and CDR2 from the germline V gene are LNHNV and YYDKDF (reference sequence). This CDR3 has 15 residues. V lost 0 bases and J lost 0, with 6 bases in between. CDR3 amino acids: CATSRDGVSNQPQHF. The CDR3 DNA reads TGTGCCACCAGCAGAGACGGGGTTAGCAATCAGCCCCAGCATTTT.

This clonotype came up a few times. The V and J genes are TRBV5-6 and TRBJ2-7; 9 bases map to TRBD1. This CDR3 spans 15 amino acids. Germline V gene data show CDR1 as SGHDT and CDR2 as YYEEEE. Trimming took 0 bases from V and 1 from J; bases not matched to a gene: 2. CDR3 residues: CASSLGDRVSYEQYF. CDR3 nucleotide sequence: TGTGCCAGCAGCTTGGGGGACAGGGTATCCTACGAGCAGTACTTC.